The rows below give T cell receptor beta chains drawn from one sample of a study of shared clonotypes between healthy human individuals. Measured with immunoSEQ multiplex PCR; TCRdb has only the in-frame clones, and not every one. Of 2.3 million or so clones in the sample, over 90% were seen once. Sequenced input: naive CD4+ T cells from PBMCs. Source of these receptors: a man younger than 35 in good health. Some clones in this sample may be carry-over from other donors' samples. Each CDR3 is given with its conserved first and last residue. Fields, in order: J gene, clone size, D gene, V gene, CDR3 DNA, CDR3 protein. The D gene is left open where the match is weak. Only part of the rows carry a size: once, few, many, or a class if the clone is expanded.

J: TRBJ2-1; size: -; D: TRBD2; V: TRBV30; DNA: TGTGCCTGGAGGCGGGAGTTATGGAATGAGCAGTTCTTC; CDR3: CAWRRELWNEQFF
J: TRBJ2-3; size: -; D: -; V: TRBV19; DNA: TGTGCCAGTAAGTGGCAGAGCACAGATACGCAGTATTTT; CDR3: CASKWQSTDTQYF
J: TRBJ2-3; size: -; D: -; V: TRBV28; DNA: TGTGCCAGCAGTTTGGTCCGGCATACGAGGGATACGCAGTATTTT; CDR3: CASSLVRHTRDTQYF
J: TRBJ2-1; size: -; D: TRBD1; V: TRBV6-5; DNA: TGTGCCAGCAGTCAACTGGACAGGTACTATGAGCAGTTCTTC; CDR3: CASSQLDRYYEQFF
J: TRBJ2-3; size: -; D: TRBD2; V: TRBV7-2; DNA: TGTGCCAGCAGCTCCCGATTATCGGGAGGGTGGACAGATACGCAGTATTTT; CDR3: CASSSRLSGGWTDTQYF
J: TRBJ1-1; size: -; D: -; V: TRBV25-1; DNA: TGTGCCAGCAGGACAGGTTTCACTGAAGCTTTCTTT; CDR3: CASRTGFTEAFF
J: TRBJ2-4; size: -; D: TRBD1; V: TRBV7-2; DNA: TGTGCCAGCAGCCCCACAGGGGTTCTAGCCAAAAACATTCAGTACTTC; CDR3: CASSPTGVLAKNIQYF
J: TRBJ2-7; size: -; D: -; V: TRBV6-5; DNA: TGTGCCAGCAGTTCTACATCATCCTACTGGGGCGAGCAGTACTTC; CDR3: CASSSTSSYWGEQYF
J: TRBJ1-4; size: -; D: -; V: TRBV9; DNA: TGTGCCAGCAGCGTAGGGGTCGGCCAGCTTAATGAAAAACTGTTTTTT; CDR3: CASSVGVGQLNEKLFF
J: TRBJ1-3; size: -; D: -; V: TRBV2; DNA: TGTGCCAGCAGTGAAGTGTTCCCTGAGAGCTCTGGAAACACCATATATTTT; CDR3: CASSEVFPESSGNTIYF
J: TRBJ2-1; size: -; D: -; V: TRBV21-1; DNA: TGTGCCAGCATCCCGGGACTAGCGGGAGGGTTCCGTTCCGGTGAGCAGTTCTTC; CDR3: CASIPGLAGGFRSGEQFF
J: TRBJ2-1; size: -; D: -; V: TRBV9; DNA: TGTACTGAGAGGGTGAGGGATGAGCAGTTCTTC; CDR3: CTERVRDEQFF
J: TRBJ2-5; size: -; D: -; V: TRBV6-1; DNA: TGTGCCAGCAGTTCGGGGGCGCGGGAGACCCAGTACTTC; CDR3: CASSSGARETQYF
J: TRBJ1-2; size: -; D: -; V: TRBV6-4; DNA: TGTGCCAGCAGTAGGGACATCGGAAAGGCTGGCTACACCTTC; CDR3: CASSRDIGKAGYTF
J: TRBJ2-1; size: -; D: -; V: TRBV4-2; DNA: TGTGCCAGCAGCCATAGGGGATCACGGCAGTGGGAGCAGTTCTTC; CDR3: CASSHRGSRQWEQFF
J: TRBJ1-2; size: -; D: -; V: TRBV27; DNA: TGTGCCAGCAGCCGCGAAGGGGGGTTCTATGGCTACACCTTC; CDR3: CASSREGGFYGYTF
J: TRBJ1-2; size: once; D: -; V: TRBV28; DNA: TGTGCCAGCAATTCAGGACCCTCTTATGGCTACACCTTC; CDR3: CASNSGPSYGYTF